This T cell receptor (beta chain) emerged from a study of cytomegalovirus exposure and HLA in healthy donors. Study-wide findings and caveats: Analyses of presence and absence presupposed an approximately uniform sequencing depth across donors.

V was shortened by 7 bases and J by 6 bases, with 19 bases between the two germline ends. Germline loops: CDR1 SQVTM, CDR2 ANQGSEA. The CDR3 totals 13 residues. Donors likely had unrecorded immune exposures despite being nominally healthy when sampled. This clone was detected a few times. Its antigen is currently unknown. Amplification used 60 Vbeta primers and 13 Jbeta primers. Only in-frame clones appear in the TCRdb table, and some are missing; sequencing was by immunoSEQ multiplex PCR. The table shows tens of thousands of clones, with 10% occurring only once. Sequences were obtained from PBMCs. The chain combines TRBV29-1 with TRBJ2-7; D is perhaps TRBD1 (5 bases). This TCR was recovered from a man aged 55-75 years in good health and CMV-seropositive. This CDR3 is CSARPGHQSEQYF. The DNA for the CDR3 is TGCAGCGCCCGACCCGGACACCAAAGCGAGCAGTACTTC.